This entry describes one T cell receptor (beta chain). These data originate in a study of cytomegalovirus exposure and HLA in healthy donors. The PCR ran on 60 Vbeta and 13 Jbeta primers. Assay: immunoSEQ multiplex PCR; the TCRdb copy retains only in-frame clones and omits some. The repertoire includes about 230,000 clones, 70% to 90% of them detected once, and 1% to 1.5% sits in the top ten. The V and J ends lost 4 bases and 6 bases, in that order; junction bases with no gene match: 7. The CDR3 totals 15 residues. The germline V gene has CDR1 SEHNR and CDR2 FQNEAQ (reference sequence). What was sequenced was PBMCs. This chain joins TRBV7-9 and TRBJ1-1, with TRBD1 identical over 11 bases. This receptor was taken from a human donor in good health. For the CDR3, the DNA is TGTGCCAGCAGCTCCCGGACAGGGGGCGCCGCTGAAGCTTTCTTT. This gives the protein CASSSRTGGAAEAFF.